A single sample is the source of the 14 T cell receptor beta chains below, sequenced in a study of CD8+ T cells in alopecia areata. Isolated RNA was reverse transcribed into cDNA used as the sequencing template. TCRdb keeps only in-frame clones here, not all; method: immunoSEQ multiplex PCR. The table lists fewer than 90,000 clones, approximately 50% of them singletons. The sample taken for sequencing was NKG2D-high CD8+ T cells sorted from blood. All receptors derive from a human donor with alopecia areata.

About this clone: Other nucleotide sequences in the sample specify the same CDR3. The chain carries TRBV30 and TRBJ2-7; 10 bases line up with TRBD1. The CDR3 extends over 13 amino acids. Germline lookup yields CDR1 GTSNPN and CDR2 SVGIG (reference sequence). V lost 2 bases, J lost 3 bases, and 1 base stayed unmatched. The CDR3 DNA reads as TGTGCCTGGAGTTGGACAGGGGGCTACGAGCAGTACTTC. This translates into CAWSWTGGYEQYF.

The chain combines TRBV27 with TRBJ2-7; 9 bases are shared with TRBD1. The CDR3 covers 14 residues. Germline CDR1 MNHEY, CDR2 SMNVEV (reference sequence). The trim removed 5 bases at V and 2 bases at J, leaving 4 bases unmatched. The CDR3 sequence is CASSHRDRAYEQYF. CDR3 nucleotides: TGTGCCAGCAGTCACCGGGACAGGGCCTACGAGCAGTACTTC.

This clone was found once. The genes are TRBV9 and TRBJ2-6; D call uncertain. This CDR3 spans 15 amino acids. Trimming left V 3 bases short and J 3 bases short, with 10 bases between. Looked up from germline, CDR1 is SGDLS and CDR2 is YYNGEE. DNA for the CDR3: TGTGCCAGCAGCGAATGGCAGGATGGGGCCAACGTCCTGACTTTC. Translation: CASSEWQDGANVLTF.

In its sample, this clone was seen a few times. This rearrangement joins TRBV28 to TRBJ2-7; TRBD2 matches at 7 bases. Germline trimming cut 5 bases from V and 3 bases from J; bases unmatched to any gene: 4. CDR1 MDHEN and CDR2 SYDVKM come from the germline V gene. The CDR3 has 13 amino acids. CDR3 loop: CASSTGTNYEQYF. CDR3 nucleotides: TGTGCCAGCAGTACCGGGACTAACTACGAGCAGTACTTC.

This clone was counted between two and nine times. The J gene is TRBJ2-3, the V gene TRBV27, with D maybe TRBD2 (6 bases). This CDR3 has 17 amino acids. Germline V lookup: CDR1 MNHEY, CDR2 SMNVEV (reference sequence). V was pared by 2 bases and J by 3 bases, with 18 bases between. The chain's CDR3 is CASSLTGVVDLTDTQYF. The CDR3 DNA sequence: TGTGCCAGCAGTTTAACGGGAGTGGTGGATCTAACAGATACGCAGTATTTT.

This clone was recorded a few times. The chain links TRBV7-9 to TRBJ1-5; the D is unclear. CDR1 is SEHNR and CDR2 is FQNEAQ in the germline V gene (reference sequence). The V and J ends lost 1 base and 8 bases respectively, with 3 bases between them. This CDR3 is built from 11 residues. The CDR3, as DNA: TGTGCCAGCAGCTTAGTGGAGCCCCAGCATTTT. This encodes CASSLVEPQHF.

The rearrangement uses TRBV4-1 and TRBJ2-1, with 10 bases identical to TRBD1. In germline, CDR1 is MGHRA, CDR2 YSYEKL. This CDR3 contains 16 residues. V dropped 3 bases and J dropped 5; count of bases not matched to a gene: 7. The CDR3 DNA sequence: TGCGCCAGCAGCCATGGGACAGGGGTGGTTGACAATGAGCAGTTCTTC. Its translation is CASSHGTGVVDNEQFF.

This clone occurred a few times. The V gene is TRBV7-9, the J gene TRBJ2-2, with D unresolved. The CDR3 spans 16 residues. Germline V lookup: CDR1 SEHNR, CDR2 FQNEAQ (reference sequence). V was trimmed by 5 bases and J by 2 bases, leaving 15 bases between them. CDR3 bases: TGTGCCAGCAGCCTCGCCCGGGCCGGCAACACCGGGGAGCTGTTTTTT. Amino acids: CASSLARAGNTGELFF. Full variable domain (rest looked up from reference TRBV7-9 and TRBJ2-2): DTGVSQNPRHKITKRGQNVTFRCDPISEHNRLYWYRQTLGQGPEFLTYFQNEAQLEKSRLLSDRFSAERPKGSFSTLEIQRTEQGDSAMYLCASSLARAGNTGELFFGEGSRLTVL.

The CDR3 sequence is CSVDSMNTEAFF. The CDR3 DNA is TGCAGCGTTGACAGCATGAACACTGAAGCTTTCTTT. This rearrangement joins TRBV29-1 to TRBJ1-1; D not certain. CDR1 and CDR2 from the germline V gene are SQVTM and ANQGSEA. The CDR3 loop spans 12 amino acids. Trimming removed 3 bases from V and 0 bases from J, with 5 bases in between.

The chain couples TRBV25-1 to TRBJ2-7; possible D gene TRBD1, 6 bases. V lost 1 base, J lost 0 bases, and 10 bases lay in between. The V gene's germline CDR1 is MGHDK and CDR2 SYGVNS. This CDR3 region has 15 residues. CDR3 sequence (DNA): TGTGCCAGCAGTGAATCGGACAGCGTCTCCTACGAGCAGTACTTC. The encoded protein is CASSESDSVSYEQYF.

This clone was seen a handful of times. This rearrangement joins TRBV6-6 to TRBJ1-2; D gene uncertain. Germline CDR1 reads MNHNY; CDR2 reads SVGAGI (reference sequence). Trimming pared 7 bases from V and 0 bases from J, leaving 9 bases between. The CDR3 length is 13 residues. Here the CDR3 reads CASTATSNYGYTF. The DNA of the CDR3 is TGTGCCAGCACCGCGACTTCTAACTATGGCTACACCTTC.

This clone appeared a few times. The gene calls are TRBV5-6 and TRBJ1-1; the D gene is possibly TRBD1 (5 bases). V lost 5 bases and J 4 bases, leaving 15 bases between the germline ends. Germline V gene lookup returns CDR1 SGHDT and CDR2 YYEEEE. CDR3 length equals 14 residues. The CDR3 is CASRLQVSVTEAFF. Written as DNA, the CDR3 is TGTGCCAGCAGGCTACAGGTATCTGTCACTGAAGCTTTCTTT. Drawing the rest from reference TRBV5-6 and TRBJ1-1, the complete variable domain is DAGVTQSPTHLIKTRGQQVTLRCSPKSGHDTVSWYQQALGQGPQFIFQYYEEEERQRGNFPDRFSGHQFPNYSSELNVNALLLGDSALYLCASRLQVSVTEAFFGQGTRLTVV.

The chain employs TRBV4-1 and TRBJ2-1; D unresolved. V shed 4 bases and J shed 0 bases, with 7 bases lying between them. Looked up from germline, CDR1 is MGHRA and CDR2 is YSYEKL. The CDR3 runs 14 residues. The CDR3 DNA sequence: TGCGCCAGCAGCCCCACGAGCTCCTACAATGAGCAGTTCTTC. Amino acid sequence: CASSPTSSYNEQFF.

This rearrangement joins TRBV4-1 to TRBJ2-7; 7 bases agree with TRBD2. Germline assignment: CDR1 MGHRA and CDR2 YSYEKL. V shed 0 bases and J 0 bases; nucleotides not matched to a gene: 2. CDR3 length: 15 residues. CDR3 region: CASSQEAGVSYEQYF. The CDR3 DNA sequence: TGCGCCAGCAGCCAAGAGGCGGGGGTCTCCTACGAGCAGTACTTC.